This T cell receptor beta chain was observed in a study of T cells in Graves' hyperthyroidism and ophthalmopathy. RNA transcripts were the template for amplifying TCR beta CDR3 regions. The HTBI set primed first-round TCR CDR3 RT-PCR. One entry per CDR3 protein, called by TCRdb with MiXCR from the multiplex PCR reads. The table lists more than 550,000 distinct CDR3 sequences, 45% of them singletons. Germline loops: CDR1 SGHRS, CDR2 YFSETQ. The CDR3 is 13 residues long. The germline V and J ends were trimmed by 1 base and 7 bases, with 11 bases remaining between them. In its sample, this clonotype was seen a few times.

This clonotype was sampled from an adult man with Graves' disease, either hyperthyroidism or ophthalmopathy (not recorded which). The chain links TRBV5-1 to TRBJ1-2; D unresolved. Source material: peripheral blood or thyroid tissue (not recorded which). The DNA of the CDR3 is TGCGCCAGCAGCTTGTCACCGGAACGTGGCTACACCTTC. Encoded protein: CASSLSPERGYTF.